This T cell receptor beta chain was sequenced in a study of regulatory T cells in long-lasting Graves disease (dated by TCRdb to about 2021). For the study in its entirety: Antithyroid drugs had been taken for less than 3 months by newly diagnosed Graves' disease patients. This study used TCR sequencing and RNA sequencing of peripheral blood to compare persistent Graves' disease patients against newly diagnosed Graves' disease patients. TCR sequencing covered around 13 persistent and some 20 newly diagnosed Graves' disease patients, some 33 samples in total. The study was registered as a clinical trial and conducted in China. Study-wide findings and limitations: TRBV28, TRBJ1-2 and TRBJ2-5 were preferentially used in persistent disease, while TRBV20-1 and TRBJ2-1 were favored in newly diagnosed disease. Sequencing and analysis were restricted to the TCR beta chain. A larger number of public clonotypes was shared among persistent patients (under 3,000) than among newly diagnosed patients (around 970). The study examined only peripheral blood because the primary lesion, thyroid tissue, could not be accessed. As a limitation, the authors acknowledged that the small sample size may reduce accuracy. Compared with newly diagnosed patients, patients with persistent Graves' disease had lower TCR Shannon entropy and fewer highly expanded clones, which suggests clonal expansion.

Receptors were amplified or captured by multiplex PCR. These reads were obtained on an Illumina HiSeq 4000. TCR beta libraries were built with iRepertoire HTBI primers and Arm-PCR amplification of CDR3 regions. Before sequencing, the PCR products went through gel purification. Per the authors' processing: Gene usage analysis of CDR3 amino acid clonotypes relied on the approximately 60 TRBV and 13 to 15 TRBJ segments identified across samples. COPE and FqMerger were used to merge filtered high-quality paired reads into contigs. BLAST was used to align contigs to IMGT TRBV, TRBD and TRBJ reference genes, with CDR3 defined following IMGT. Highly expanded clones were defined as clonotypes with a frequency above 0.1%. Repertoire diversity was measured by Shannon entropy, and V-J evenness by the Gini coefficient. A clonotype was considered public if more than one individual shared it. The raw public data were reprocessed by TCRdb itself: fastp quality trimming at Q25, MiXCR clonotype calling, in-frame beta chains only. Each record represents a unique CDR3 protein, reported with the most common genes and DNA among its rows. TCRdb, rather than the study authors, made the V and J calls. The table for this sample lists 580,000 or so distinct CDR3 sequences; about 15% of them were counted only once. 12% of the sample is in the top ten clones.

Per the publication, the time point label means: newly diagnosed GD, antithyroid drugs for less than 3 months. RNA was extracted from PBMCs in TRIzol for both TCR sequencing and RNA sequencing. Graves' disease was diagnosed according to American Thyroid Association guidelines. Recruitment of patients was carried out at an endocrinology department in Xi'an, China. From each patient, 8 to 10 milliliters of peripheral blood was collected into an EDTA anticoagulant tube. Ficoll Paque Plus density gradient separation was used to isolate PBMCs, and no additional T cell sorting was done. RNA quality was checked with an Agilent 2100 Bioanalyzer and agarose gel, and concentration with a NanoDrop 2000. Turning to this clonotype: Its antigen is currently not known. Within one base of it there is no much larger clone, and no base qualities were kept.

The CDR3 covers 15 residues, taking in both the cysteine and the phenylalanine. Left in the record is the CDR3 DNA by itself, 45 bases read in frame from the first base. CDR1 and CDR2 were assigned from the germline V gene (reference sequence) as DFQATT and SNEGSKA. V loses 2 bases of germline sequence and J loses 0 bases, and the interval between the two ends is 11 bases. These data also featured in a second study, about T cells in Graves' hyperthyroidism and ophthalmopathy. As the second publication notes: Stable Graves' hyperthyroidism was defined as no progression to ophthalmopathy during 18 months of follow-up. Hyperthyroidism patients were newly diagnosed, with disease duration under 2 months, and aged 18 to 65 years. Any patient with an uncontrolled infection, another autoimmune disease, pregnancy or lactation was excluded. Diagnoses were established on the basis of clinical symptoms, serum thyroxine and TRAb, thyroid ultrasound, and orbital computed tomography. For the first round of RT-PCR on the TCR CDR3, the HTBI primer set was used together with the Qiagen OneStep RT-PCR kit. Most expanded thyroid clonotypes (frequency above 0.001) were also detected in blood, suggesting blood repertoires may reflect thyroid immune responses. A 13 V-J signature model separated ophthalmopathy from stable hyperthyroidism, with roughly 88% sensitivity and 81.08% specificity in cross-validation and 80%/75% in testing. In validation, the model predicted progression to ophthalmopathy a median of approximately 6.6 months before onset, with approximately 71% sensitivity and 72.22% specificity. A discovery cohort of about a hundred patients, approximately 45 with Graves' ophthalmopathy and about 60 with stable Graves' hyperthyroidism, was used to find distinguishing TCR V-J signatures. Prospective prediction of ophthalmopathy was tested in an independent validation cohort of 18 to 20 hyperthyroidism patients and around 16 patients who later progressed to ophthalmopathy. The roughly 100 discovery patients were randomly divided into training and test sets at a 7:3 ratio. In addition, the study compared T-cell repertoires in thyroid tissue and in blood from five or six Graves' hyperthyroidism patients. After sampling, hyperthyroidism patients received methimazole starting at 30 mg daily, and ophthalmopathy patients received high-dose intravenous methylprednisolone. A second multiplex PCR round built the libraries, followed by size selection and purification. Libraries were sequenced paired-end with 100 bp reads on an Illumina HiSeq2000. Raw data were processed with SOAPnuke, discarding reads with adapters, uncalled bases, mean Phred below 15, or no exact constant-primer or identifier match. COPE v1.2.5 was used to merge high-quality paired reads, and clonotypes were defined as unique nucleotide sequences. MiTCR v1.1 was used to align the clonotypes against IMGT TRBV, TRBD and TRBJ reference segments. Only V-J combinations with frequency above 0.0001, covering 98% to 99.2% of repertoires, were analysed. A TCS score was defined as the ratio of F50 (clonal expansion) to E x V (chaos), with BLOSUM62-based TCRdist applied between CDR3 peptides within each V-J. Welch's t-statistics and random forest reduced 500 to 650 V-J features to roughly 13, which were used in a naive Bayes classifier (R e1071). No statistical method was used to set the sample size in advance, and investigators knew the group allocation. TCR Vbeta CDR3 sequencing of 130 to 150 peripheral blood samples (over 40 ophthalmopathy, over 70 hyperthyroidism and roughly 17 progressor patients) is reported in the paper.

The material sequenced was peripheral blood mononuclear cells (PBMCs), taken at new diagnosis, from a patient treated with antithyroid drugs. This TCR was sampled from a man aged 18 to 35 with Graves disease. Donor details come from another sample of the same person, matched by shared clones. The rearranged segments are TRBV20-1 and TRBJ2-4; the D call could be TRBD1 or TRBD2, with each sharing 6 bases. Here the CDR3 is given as CSARRGELAKNIQYF. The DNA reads TGCAGTGCTAGAAGGGGGGAACTAGCCAAAAACATTCAGTACTTC.